The clone carrying this T cell receptor beta chain is medium-sized (0.01 to 0.1%). Its antigen is unknown. TCRdb used MiXCR to reprocess the reads, holding one entry per CDR3 protein. The sample records approximately 5,300 distinct CDR3 sequences, roughly 27% being singletons. CDR1 and CDR2 (germline): PRHDT, FYEKMQ (reference sequence). This CDR3 contains 17 residues. Losses at the gene ends were 4 bases for V and 5 bases for J; bases not matched to a gene: 16. These data belong to a study of type 1 regulatory T cells. Background on the study: An in vitro protocol generated T-allo10, a Tr1-enriched, alloantigen-specific CD4 T cell product.

Graft donor-derived T-allo10 cells were described as host-alloantigen-specific, anergic, and alloantigen-specifically suppressive. The genes are TRBV13 and TRBJ2-5; 7 positions agree with TRBD2. Material for sequencing was cultured T cells, either the whole culture or a sorted T cell fraction (not recorded which). Sample subset: Tr1-enriched cell product generated in vitro against host alloantigens. The source of this sequence is a human donor in good health. CDR3 protein: CASSSRPLAAPRETQYF. CDR3 bases: TGTGCCAGCAGCTCCCGACCTCTAGCGGCCCCGAGGGAGACCCAGTACTTC.